One T cell receptor (beta chain) is described in this entry. The antigen is undetermined. The sample originates from a study of T cell responses to AZD1222 COVID-19 vaccine. Study findings and constraints: Increases in Spike-specific TCR breadth and depth were seen after two AZD1222 doses. The number of AZD1222 recipients seropositive at baseline was only six.

The germline gives CDR1 LNHDA, CDR2 SQIVND (reference sequence). This CDR3 comprises 16 residues. Trimming left V 5 bases short and J 0 bases short, with 11 bases between. Measured with immunoSEQ multiplex PCR; TCRdb has only the in-frame clones, and not every one. The table records 180,000 or so clones, 92% of them present only once. The clonotype originates from an adult who received the AZD1222 COVID-19 vaccine. Sequenced here: peripheral blood, sampled 28 days after the second AZD1222 dose. The genes are TRBV19 and TRBJ1-6; D unresolved. The CDR3 nucleotides are TGTGCCAGTAGTGGAGGGCGGAGCTCCTATAATTCACCCCTCCACTTT. It encodes CASSGGRSSYNSPLHF.